One TCR beta chain is described in this entry. This record comes from a study of blood T cell repertoires in COVID-19. Germline V gives CDR1 LGHDT, CDR2 YNNKEL (reference sequence). The CDR3 covers 14 residues. With 5 bases removed from V and 3 bases from J, the gap between germline ends came to 11 bases. The table came from immunoSEQ multiplex PCR; TCRdb's copy has only in-frame clones and leaves some out. The data show 100,000 or so clones, just over 85% seen once. The clonotype originates from a woman aged 60-75 years in a cohort sampled during active or convalescent COVID-19. The rearrangement joins TRBV3-1 (or the pseudogene TRBV3-2) to TRBJ1-5; TRBD1 is a possible D gene (5 bases). Sequencing was done on a sample of peripheral blood. In DNA, the CDR3 is TGTGCCAGCAGCTATGGGGGGTCCAATCAGCCCCAGCATTTT. Encoded protein: CASSYGGSNQPQHF.